This T cell receptor (beta chain) was captured in a study of quantifying T cell responses using KT2 cells. At the level of the study: RNA was reverse transcribed with TCR alpha and beta constant-region primers. The second PCR was a qPCR stopped at a predetermined fluorescence threshold.

This clonotype was seen a few times. KT2, a clone with a known TCR, was spiked into unfractionated PBMC. KT2 cells were mixed with fixed PBMC numbers at varying ratios. An oligo carrying a UMI was ligated to the cDNA 3' end. An equimolar mix of RC1.1 and RC1.2 primed the beta chain across TRBC1 and TRBC2. Starting with the second PCR, alpha and beta TCR chains went through separate processing. Each CDR3 protein gets one entry after TCRdb re-called the UMI-ligation and nested PCR reads with MiXCR. The table includes 25,000 to 35,000 distinct CDR3 sequences, under 13% detected once. The sequence came from a human donor. Sequenced: PBMCs spiked with cells of the T cell clone KT2.

CDR3 protein: CASSFFWSGANVLTF. CDR3 DNA: TGTGCCAGCAGTTTTTTCTGGTCTGGGGCCAACGTCCTGACTTTC. V usage is TRBV12-3 or TRBV12-4 and J usage is TRBJ2-6; D gene unclear. Trimming cost V 3 bases and J 1 base, with 7 bases left between them. The CDR3 totals 15 residues.